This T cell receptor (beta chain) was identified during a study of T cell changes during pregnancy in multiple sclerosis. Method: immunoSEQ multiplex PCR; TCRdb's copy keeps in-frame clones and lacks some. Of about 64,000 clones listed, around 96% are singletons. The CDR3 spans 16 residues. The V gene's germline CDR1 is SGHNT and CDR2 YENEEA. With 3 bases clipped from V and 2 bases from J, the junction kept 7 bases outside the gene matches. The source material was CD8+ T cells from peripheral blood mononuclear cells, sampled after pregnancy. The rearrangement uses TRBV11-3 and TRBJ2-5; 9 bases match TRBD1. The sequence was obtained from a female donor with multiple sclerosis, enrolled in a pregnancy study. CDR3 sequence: CASSLGTGFRQETQYF. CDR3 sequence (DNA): TGTGCCAGCAGCTTGGGGACAGGGTTTCGGCAAGAGACCCAGTACTTC.